This is a list of T cell receptor beta chains from one sample in a study of early T cells in non-severe SARS-CoV-2 infection. TCRdb passed the 5' RACE reads through MiXCR, listing each CDR3 protein once. This sample has roughly 34,000 distinct CDR3 sequences, with 4% to 5% found just once. The material sequenced was whole blood. The receptors here all came from an adult who was a healthcare worker with PCR-confirmed SARS-CoV-2 infection or an uninfected control (not recorded which). CDR3s include the opening cysteine and the closing phenylalanine or tryptophan. D genes are given only for firm matches. Size is stated for part of the rows, as once, few or many counts, or as a class when the clone is expanded.

j_call d_call clone_size v_call cdr3_aa cdr3_nt
TRBJ2-7 TRBD2 many TRBV6-5 CASTKFPSGGYEQYF TGTGCCAGCACCAAATTCCCGAGCGGGGGCTACGAGCAGTACTTC
TRBJ2-2 NA NA TRBV12-3/TRBV12-4 CASRSGRNTGELFF TGTGCCAGCAGGTCGGGCAGGAACACCGGGGAGCTGTTTTTT
TRBJ2-3 NA many TRBV10-1 CASSEEGARADTQYF TGCGCCAGCAGTGAAGAAGGGGCGAGGGCAGATACGCAGTATTTT
TRBJ1-6 NA many TRBV7-2 CASSSSRGTSSYNSPLHF TGTGCCAGCAGCTCCAGCAGGGGCACCAGCTCCTATAATTCACCCCTCCACTTT
TRBJ2-1 NA few TRBV7-8 CASSLRQVDYNEQFF TGTGCCAGCAGCTTGAGACAGGTGGACTACAATGAGCAGTTCTTC
TRBJ2-1 NA many TRBV19 CASTDVTHNEQFF TGTGCCAGTACCGACGTCACCCACAATGAGCAGTTCTTC
TRBJ1-6 NA many TRBV20-1 CSAREEVGGRSPLHF TGCAGTGCTAGAGAGGAAGTCGGGGGGAGATCACCCCTCCACTTT
TRBJ1-4 TRBD1 many TRBV7-9 CASSLHRGPSNEKLFF TGTGCCAGCAGCTTACACAGGGGGCCGTCTAATGAAAAACTGTTTTTT
TRBJ2-7 TRBD1 many TRBV29-1 CSVEDKGAGYEQYF TGCAGCGTTGAAGACAAGGGGGCAGGCTACGAGCAGTACTTC
TRBJ2-7 NA many TRBV6-6 CASSQDGPYEQYF TGTGCCAGCAGCCAGGACGGCCCCTACGAGCAGTACTTC
TRBJ1-4 NA many TRBV7-2 CASSSQSSNEKLFF TGTGCCAGCAGCTCCCAGAGCTCTAATGAAAAACTGTTTTTT
TRBJ2-1 NA many TRBV28 CASSPPAENEQFF TGTGCCAGCAGTCCCCCTGCAGAAAATGAGCAGTTCTTC
TRBJ2-1 TRBD2 many TRBV20-1 CSAPGGGYNEQFF TGCAGTGCCCCCGGGGGGGGCTACAATGAGCAGTTCTTC
TRBJ1-1 NA many TRBV20-1 CSARGVWNTEAFF TGCAGTGCTAGAGGCGTTTGGAACACTGAAGCTTTCTTT
TRBJ2-1 NA many TRBV19 CASGHGYNEQFF TGTGCCAGTGGCCATGGCTACAATGAGCAGTTCTTC
TRBJ2-7 NA many TRBV27 CASSEPSYEQYF TGTGCCAGCAGTGAGCCCTCCTACGAGCAGTACTTC
TRBJ2-4 NA NA TRBV3-1 CASSQGPGSAKNIQYF TGTGCCAGCAGCCAGGGGCCGGGGTCGGCCAAAAACATTCAGTACTTC
TRBJ1-1 NA many TRBV7-9 CASSLWQDMNTEAFF TGTGCCAGCAGCTTATGGCAGGACATGAACACTGAAGCTTTCTTT
TRBJ2-7 TRBD1 few TRBV20-1 CSARGDRGIYEQYF TGCAGTGCTAGAGGGGACAGGGGGATCTACGAGCAGTACTTC
TRBJ2-7 TRBD1 many TRBV6-5 CASSYFQGAYEQYF TGTGCCAGCAGTTATTTCCAGGGGGCCTACGAGCAGTACTTC
TRBJ2-3 NA many TRBV12-3/TRBV12-4 CASSFGRAAGTDTQYF TGTGCCAGCAGTTTCGGTCGTGCAGCGGGCACAGATACGCAGTATTTT
TRBJ1-5 NA many TRBV3-1 CASSQDGGSSNQPQHF TGTGCCAGCAGCCAAGACGGGGGAAGTAGCAATCAGCCCCAGCATTTT
TRBJ2-7 NA few TRBV20-1 CSATRASDEQYF TGCAGTGCTACGAGGGCGAGCGACGAGCAGTACTTC
TRBJ2-3 NA many TRBV24-1 CATTGSRTDTQYF TGTGCCACCACAGGGTCGAGGACAGATACGCAGTATTTT
TRBJ1-1 NA many TRBV6-1 CASSEAGRLMNTEAFF TGTGCCAGCAGTGAAGCAGGACGGCTCATGAACACTGAAGCTTTCTTT
TRBJ1-5 NA many TRBV19 CASSIRQGNQPQHF TGTGCCAGTAGTATTAGACAGGGCAATCAGCCCCAGCATTTT
TRBJ2-1 NA few TRBV28 CASSLNGMGNEQFF TGTGCCAGCAGTTTGAATGGTATGGGCAATGAGCAGTTCTTC
TRBJ1-1 NA many TRBV12-3/TRBV12-4 CASSYNLGSLVNTEAFF TGTGCCAGCAGCTACAATTTGGGGAGTCTGGTGAACACTGAAGCTTTCTTT
TRBJ2-7 NA few TRBV11-2 CASSLGTAPTHEQYF TGTGCCAGCAGCTTGGGAACAGCACCCACCCACGAGCAGTACTTC
TRBJ2-3 TRBD2 once TRBV6-6 CASSLIGGGSSTDTQYF TGTGCCAGCAGTTTGATAGGCGGGGGATCTAGCACAGATACGCAGTATTTT
TRBJ1-6 TRBD1 many TRBV6-2/TRBV6-3 CASIGDRINSPLHF TGTGCCAGCATCGGGGACAGGATAAATTCACCCCTCCACTTT
TRBJ1-6 NA many TRBV18 CASSPETINSPLHF TGTGCCAGCTCACCAGAGACCATCAATTCACCCCTCCACTTT
TRBJ2-7 NA many TRBV28 CASSLAERQYF TGTGCCAGCAGTTTGGCCGAACGGCAGTACTTC
TRBJ2-3 TRBD2 many TRBV7-9 CATLRGLGDTQYF TGTGCCACCCTAAGGGGACTAGGAGATACGCAGTATTTT
TRBJ2-4 NA few TRBV6-1 CASANGELAKNIQYF TGTGCCAGCGCGAACGGGGAACTAGCCAAAAACATTCAGTACTTC
TRBJ1-1 NA NA TRBV4-3 CASSQGTRDTEAFF TGCGCCAGCAGCCAAGGGACCCGGGACACTGAAGCTTTCTTT
TRBJ2-7 TRBD1 NA TRBV7-2 CASSLVQGAYEQYF TGTGCCAGCAGCTTAGTACAGGGGGCCTACGAGCAGTACTTC
TRBJ1-2 NA many TRBV29-1 CSVVSSGANYGYTF TGCAGCGTTGTTTCGTCAGGGGCGAACTATGGCTACACCTTC
TRBJ2-1 NA NA TRBV5-5 CASSPRGGANNEQFF TGTGCCAGCAGCCCCCGCGGAGGGGCGAACAATGAGCAGTTCTTC
TRBJ1-1 NA many TRBV11-2 CASSLDSETEAFF TGTGCCAGCAGCTTAGACAGTGAGACTGAAGCTTTCTTT
TRBJ1-2 NA NA TRBV7-9 CASSLENNYGYTF TGTGCCAGCAGCTTAGAGAATAACTATGGCTACACCTTC
TRBJ2-7 NA NA TRBV6-8 CASSYEQYF TGTGCCAGCAGTTACGAGCAGTACTTC
TRBJ2-2 NA many TRBV29-1 CSVLLGVNTGELFF TGCAGCGTTCTTTTGGGGGTTAACACCGGGGAGCTGTTTTTT
TRBJ2-7 TRBD2 NA TRBV7-2 CASSFGTSATYEQYF TGTGCCAGCAGCTTCGGGACTAGCGCGACCTACGAGCAGTACTTC
TRBJ1-6 NA many TRBV7-8 CASSLGKGPNSPLHF TGTGCCAGCAGCTTAGGCAAGGGGCCGAATTCACCCCTCCACTTT